These 32 T cell receptor beta chains were sequenced from one sample in a study of blood T cells in healthy people across ages. A sample-barcoded 5' primer and a J-beta primer mix were used in a second PCR of about 7 to 12 cycles. Each CDR3 protein gets one entry after TCRdb re-called the 5' RACE reads with MiXCR. The sample yields 700,000 to 1,000,000 distinct CDR3 sequences, approximately 44% seen once. The specimen sequenced was blood. Source of these receptors: a man aged 60-69 years in good health.

The rearrangement joins TRBV9 to TRBJ1-1; D unclear. Trimming shortened V by 0 bases and J by 8 bases, and 11 bases separated the two germline ends. The CDR3 extends over 13 amino acids. CDR1 is SGDLS, CDR2 YYNGEE, per germline. DNA of the CDR3: TGTGCCAGCAGCGTAGAAAAGGAGGGCGAAGCTTTCTTT. It yields the protein CASSVEKEGEAFF.

This clonotype was observed many times. J is TRBJ2-5 and V is TRBV4-3, with D possibly being TRBD1 (6 bases). The V end lost 2 bases, the J end lost 5 bases, and 12 bases lay between the germline ends. The CDR3 length is 14 residues. The germline V gene encodes CDR1 LGHNA and CDR2 YSLEER. CDR3 nucleotides: TGCGCCAGCAGCCAAAACAGGGATCCCGAGACCCAGTACTTC. Amino acid sequence: CASSQNRDPETQYF.

V usage is TRBV11-2 and J usage is TRBJ2-1; weak D call: TRBD2 (6 bases). V was shortened by 7 bases and J by 12 bases, with 28 bases between the two germline ends. The CDR3 consists of 16 residues. Germline V lookup: CDR1 SGHAT, CDR2 FQNNGV. CDR3 DNA sequence: TGTGCCAGCACCACAGGAGACGGGACTCGAGGTTCGGGGCAGTTCTTC. Translation gives CASTTGDGTRGSGQFF. Full variable domain (missing parts from reference TRBV11-2 and TRBJ2-1): EAGVAQSPRYKIIEKRQSVAFWCNPISGHATLYWYQQILGQGPKLLIQFQNNGVVDDSQLPKDRFSAERLKGVDSTLKIQPAKLEDSAVYLCASTTGDGTRGSGQFFGPGTRLTVL.

The chain employs TRBV2 and TRBJ2-4; 11 nucleotides align to TRBD1. J was trimmed by 7 bases and V by 4 bases; bases with no gene match: 15. CDR3 length equals 18 residues. Germline values: CDR1 SNHLY, CDR2 FYNNEI. CDR3 sequence: CASSAKSSGTGGLNIQYF. The DNA of the CDR3 is TGTGCCAGCAGTGCGAAAAGTTCCGGGACAGGGGGTTTGAACATTCAGTACTTC. The variable domain in full, completed from reference TRBV2 and TRBJ2-4, reads EPEVTQTPSHQVTQMGQEVILRCVPISNHLYFYWYRQILGQKVEFLVSFYNNEISEKSEIFDDQFSVERPDGSNFTLKIRSTKLEDSAMYFCASSAKSSGTGGLNIQYFGAGTRLSVL.

The CDR3 DNA reads TGCGCCAGCAGCCAATCCGACTGGCGCGAGCAGTACTTC. Its translation: CASSQSDWREQYF. The chain uses TRBV4-3 and TRBJ2-7; D not certain. V was shortened by 2 bases and J by 6 bases, with 11 bases between the two germline ends. The CDR3 covers 13 residues. Per germline, CDR1 LGHNA and CDR2 YSLEER.

The chain employs TRBV29-1 and TRBJ1-2; TRBD1 might be the D (5 bases). Between the trimmed V and J ends, which lost 2 bases and 1 base, there was a span of 8 bases. The CDR3 covers 13 residues. Looked up from germline, CDR1 is SQVTM and CDR2 is ANQGSEA. The DNA of the CDR3 is TGCAGCGTTGAACAGGACAATAACTATGGCTACACCTTC. It specifies CSVEQDNNYGYTF. Combining the CDR3 with reference TRBV29-1 and TRBJ1-2 gives the whole variable domain SAVISQKPSRDICQRGTSLTIQCQVDSQVTMMFWYRQQPGQSLTLIATANQGSEATYESGFVIDKFPISRPNLTFSTLTVSNMSPEDSSIYLCSVEQDNNYGYTFGSGTRLTVV.

The rearrangement joins TRBV11-2 to TRBJ2-1, with TRBD2 identical over 8 bases. The V gene end was trimmed by 5 bases and the J gene end by 0 bases; junction bases not matched to a gene: 6. The CDR3 covers 16 residues. Germline V gene lookup returns CDR1 SGHAT and CDR2 FQNNGV. CDR3 sequence: CASSKTGTSSYNEQFF. The CDR3, as DNA: TGTGCCAGCAGCAAAACCGGGACTAGCTCCTACAATGAGCAGTTCTTC.

The V gene is TRBV5-1, the J gene TRBJ2-7; a possible D gene is TRBD1 (5 bases). V was trimmed by 4 bases and J by 7 bases, leaving 12 bases between them. CDR1 SGHRS and CDR2 YFSETQ come from the germline V gene. This CDR3 has 12 residues. CDR3 in amino acids: CASSEGQDEQYF. The DNA of the CDR3 is TGCGCCAGCAGCGAAGGACAAGATGAGCAGTACTTC.

This clonotype was seen many times. This chain links TRBV7-4 with TRBJ2-1; TRBD1 matches 9 bases. CDR3 length: 13 residues. V shed 4 bases and J 8 bases; nucleotides not matched to a gene: 3. Germline V gives CDR1 SGHVT, CDR2 SQSDAQ. The CDR3 coding sequence is TGTGCCAGCAGCTCTACAGGGGGCGATGAGCAGTTCTTC. Its translation: CASSSTGGDEQFF.

The chain employs TRBV6-2 or TRBV6-3 and TRBJ2-2; 8 bases are a match to TRBD1. The CDR3 sequence is 16 residues long. Germline CDR1 and CDR2: MNHEY and SVGEGT. Trimming removed 1 base from V and 1 base from J; junction bases left unmatched: 2. CDR3 DNA: TGTGCCAGCAGTTACTGGGACAGGTGGAACACCGGGGAGCTGTTTTTT. Its translation is CASSYWDRWNTGELFF.

This clonotype was seen only once. The V gene is TRBV15, the J gene TRBJ2-4; 8 bases fit TRBD2. J was trimmed by 0 bases and V by 0 bases; bases with no gene match: 7. Germline CDR1 LNHNV, CDR2 YYDKDF (reference sequence). The CDR3 sequence is 18 residues long. The CDR3 reads CATSRDNAGGIAKNIQYF. The CDR3 DNA reads TGTGCCACCAGCAGAGATAATGCGGGGGGCATAGCCAAAAACATTCAGTACTTC.

This sequence joins TRBV4-3 and TRBJ2-5, with D uncertain. CDR1 and CDR2 (germline): LGHNA, YSLEER. V dropped 3 bases and J dropped 11 bases, with 19 bases sitting between them. The CDR3 length is 14 residues. This CDR3 reads CASSQYAASNEQYF. The CDR3 coding sequence is TGCGCCAGCAGCCAGTATGCGGCCAGCAATGAGCAGTACTTC.

This clonotype was detected a few times. The chain recombines TRBV15 with TRBJ1-6, with 8 nucleotides matching TRBD1. Germline loops: CDR1 LNHNV, CDR2 YYDKDF (reference sequence). The CDR3 contains 15 residues. The trim removed 0 bases at V and 7 bases at J, leaving 2 bases unmatched. The CDR3 is CATSREQGGNSPLHF. CDR3 nucleotides: TGTGCCACCAGCAGAGAACAGGGGGGAAATTCACCCCTCCACTTT.

The table lists this clonotype with a few counts. V gene TRBV11-2 combines with J gene TRBJ1-6; no reliable D call. CDR1 and CDR2 (germline): SGHAT, FQNNGV. V was shortened by 1 base and J by 9 bases, with 16 bases between the two germline ends. This CDR3 is 16 amino acids long. The DNA for the CDR3 is TGTGCCAGCAGCTTAGGGTCGGCCGGGAGGGCTTCACCCCTCCACTTT. It yields the protein CASSLGSAGRASPLHF.

Worth noting for this clonotype: A read error may account for a junction end that differs from germline. V gene TRBV12-5 combines with J gene TRBJ2-7; the match to TRBD1 covers 9 bases. CDR3 length: 15 amino acids. Germline V CDR1 and CDR2: LGHNT, FRNRAP. The CDR3 DNA sequence: TGTGCTGGTGGCAACCGGGACAGGGCCTCTTACGAGCAGTACTTC. Its translation: CAGGNRDRASYEQYF.

This clonotype was observed a handful of times. V is TRBV12-3 or TRBV12-4 and J is TRBJ2-7; 7 bases line up with TRBD1. This CDR3 contains 18 residues. The junction had 17 bases not matched to a gene; V was cut back by 3 bases and J by 3 bases. CDR3 DNA: TGTGCCAGCAGTTTCGTGTGGTCCACAGGGGCAGATAACTACGAGCAGTACTTC. Amino acids: CASSFVWSTGADNYEQYF.

There are a few counts of this clonotype. J is TRBJ2-7 and V is TRBV6-2 or TRBV6-3; D may be TRBD1 (5 bases). CDR3 length: 11 amino acids. Germline V CDR1 and CDR2: MNHEY, SVGEGT. The V gene lost 8 bases and the J gene lost 5 bases, with 10 bases spanning the gap. The CDR3 sequence is CASAWGNEQYF. CDR3 nucleotides: TGTGCCAGCGCTTGGGGCAACGAGCAGTACTTC.

The V gene is TRBV6-1, the J gene TRBJ2-7; 7 bases fit TRBD1. The length of the CDR3 is 12 residues. Trimming removed 6 bases from V and 6 bases from J; junction bases left unmatched: 5. CDR1 is MNHNS and CDR2 is SASEGT in the germline V gene. The CDR3 loop is CASRRQGPEQYF. In nucleotides, the CDR3 is TGTGCCAGCAGGAGACAGGGACCCGAGCAGTACTTC.

V and J are TRBV11-3 and TRBJ1-1; a possible D gene is TRBD1 (5 bases). Germline lookup yields CDR1 SGHNT and CDR2 YENEEA. V was trimmed by 1 base and J by 3 bases, leaving 15 bases between them. The CDR3 totals 16 residues. This chain's CDR3 is CASSLAEGRPYTEAFF. The CDR3 region has the DNA TGTGCCAGCAGCTTAGCGGAGGGGCGCCCCTACACTGAAGCTTTCTTT.

The CDR3 sequence: CASCPGTPGNTIYF. CDR3 coding DNA: TGTGCCAGTTGCCCCGGGACACCTGGAAACACCATATATTTT. The chain couples TRBV12-3 or TRBV12-4 to TRBJ1-3; D might be TRBD1 (6 bases). This CDR3 is 14 amino acids long. Trimming took 9 bases from V and 2 from J, leaving 14 bases between them.

The chain is built from TRBV7-2 and TRBJ1-1; D perhaps matches TRBD1 (5 bases). This CDR3 comprises 14 residues. Trimming shortened V by 0 bases and J by 6 bases, and 11 bases separated the two germline ends. CDR1 and CDR2 from the germline V gene are SGHTA and FQGNSA. The CDR3 reads CASSLAGGVAEAFF. CDR3 nucleotide sequence: TGTGCCAGCAGCTTAGCGGGGGGGGTCGCTGAAGCTTTCTTT.

Concerning this clonotype: The junction and the germline gene differ at one end; a read error may be behind it. The CDR3: CASSPRPSGGMSTDTRYF. Here the CDR3 DNA reads TGTGCCAGCAGCCCGAGACCTAGCGGGGGAATGAGCACAGATACGCGGTATTTT. The chain has TRBV7-2 and TRBJ2-3; TRBD2 matches at 10 bases. The length of the CDR3 is 18 residues. The V gene's germline CDR1 is SGHTA and CDR2 FQGNSA.

The rearrangement links TRBV7-2 to TRBJ2-1; tentatively, D is TRBD1 (6 bases). From germline, CDR1 is SGHTA and CDR2 FQGNSA. The V gene lost 5 bases and the J gene lost 7 bases, with 21 bases spanning the gap. This CDR3 contains 16 residues. Here the CDR3 reads CASSPLGGALGNEQFF. The CDR3 DNA is TGTGCCAGCAGCCCGTTAGGGGGAGCGCTTGGTAATGAGCAGTTCTTC.

The table lists this clonotype with a few counts. The V and J genes are TRBV11-2 and TRBJ2-7; the D gene is possibly TRBD1 (7 bases). Germline CDR1 reads SGHAT; CDR2 reads FQNNGV. CDR3 size: 15 residues. Trimming took off 2 bases at V and 4 bases at J, with 15 bases between the two ends. CDR3 in DNA: TGTGCCAGCAGCTTATCGTCAGGGGGGTTGTACGAGCAGTACTTC. This sequence encodes CASSLSSGGLYEQYF.

The chain uses TRBV15 and TRBJ1-2, with 7 bases lining up with TRBD1. Germline loops: CDR1 LNHNV, CDR2 YYDKDF (reference sequence). After removal of 0 bases from V and 1 base from J, the junction contained 5 bases not matched to a gene. The CDR3 sequence is 16 residues long. CDR3 coding DNA: TGTGCCACCAGCAGAGATCAGGGGGTACTTAACTATGGCTACACCTTC. Its translation is CATSRDQGVLNYGYTF. The variable domain in full, completed from reference TRBV15 and TRBJ1-2, reads DAMVIQNPRYQVTQFGKPVTLSCSQTLNHNVMYWYQQKSSQAPKLLFHYYDKDFNNEADTPDNFQSRRPNTSFCFLDIRSPGLGDTAMYLCATSRDQGVLNYGYTFGSGTRLTVV.

In this sample, this clonotype turned up a few times. V usage is TRBV7-9 and J usage is TRBJ2-1; D may be TRBD1 or TRBD2 (6 bases each). Germline V lookup: CDR1 SEHNR, CDR2 FQNEAQ (reference sequence). This CDR3 is 17 amino acids long. Trimming shortened V by 5 bases and J by 0 bases, and 17 bases separated the two germline ends. In DNA, the CDR3 is TGTGCCAGCAGCAAGACCCTGGGGGGCTCCTCCTACAATGAGCAGTTCTTC. This encodes CASSKTLGGSSYNEQFF. The entire variable domain, with the rest obtained from reference TRBV7-9 and TRBJ2-1, is as follows: DTGVSQNPRHKITKRGQNVTFRCDPISEHNRLYWYRQTLGQGPEFLTYFQNEAQLEKSRLLSDRFSAERPKGSFSTLEIQRTEQGDSAMYLCASSKTLGGSSYNEQFFGPGTRLTVL.

The chain links TRBV18 to TRBJ2-6; no clear D. Germline-derived CDR1 and CDR2 are KGHSH and LQKENI. V was trimmed by 2 bases and J by 0 bases, leaving 11 bases between them. The CDR3 consists of 17 residues. CDR3 loop: CASSPNQASSGANVLTF. For the CDR3, the DNA is TGTGCCAGCTCACCAAATCAGGCCAGCTCTGGGGCCAACGTCCTGACTTTC.

V usage is TRBV20-1 and J usage is TRBJ2-7; TRBD2 aligns across 8 bases. The better agreement between TRBJ2-5 and the DNA end casts doubt on the J call. Germline V gene data show CDR1 as DFQATT and CDR2 as SNEGSKA (reference sequence). This CDR3 has 15 amino acids. CDR3 sequence: CSARDGAGERETQYF. In nucleotides, the CDR3 is TGCAGTGCTAGAGACGGAGCGGGAGAGCGGGAGACCCAGTACTTC.

This chain connects TRBV5-1 to TRBJ2-1, with TRBD1 identical over 8 bases. The CDR3 spans 14 residues. The germline CDR1 and CDR2 sequences are SGHRS and YFSETQ. The V and J ends lost 2 bases and 7 bases, in that order; junction bases with no gene match: 5. The DNA of the CDR3 is TGCGCCAGCAGCTTCACGCGGACAGGGAATGAGCAGTTCTTC. Its protein product is CASSFTRTGNEQFF.

The chain links TRBV5-1 to TRBJ1-4; D perhaps matches TRBD1 (6 bases). Germline values: CDR1 SGHRS, CDR2 YFSETQ. The CDR3 is 16 residues long. V dropped 0 bases and J dropped 8 bases, with 17 bases sitting between them. DNA for the CDR3: TGCGCCAGCAGCTTGGAGGGTACGGGGGCGATCGAAAAACTGTTTTTT. This translates into CASSLEGTGAIEKLFF. Using reference TRBV5-1 and TRBJ1-4 for the parts outside the CDR3, the full variable domain is KAGVTQTPRYLIKTRGQQVTLSCSPISGHRSVSWYQQTPGQGLQFLFEYFSETQRNKGNFPGRFSGRQFSNSRSEMNVSTLELGDSALYLCASSLEGTGAIEKLFFGSGTQLSVL.

A remark on this clonotype: Relative to the germline gene, one junction end is altered; a read error may explain this. The chain links TRBV4-3 to TRBJ2-3, with D perhaps assigned TRBD1 or TRBD2 (5 bases each). This CDR3 contains 15 residues. Germline CDR1 reads LGHNA; CDR2 reads YSLEER. The CDR3 DNA reads as TGCGCCAGCGGCCAAGTTTTGGGGGGCACAGATACGCAGTATTTT. This encodes CASGQVLGGTDTQYF.

In this sample, this clonotype turned up a few times. The genes are TRBV7-2 and TRBJ2-7, with D possibly TRBD1 on 7 matching bases. This CDR3 is 13 amino acids long. The germline gives CDR1 SGHTA, CDR2 FQGNSA. Trimming stripped 4 bases from V and 5 bases from J, with 12 bases between. The CDR3 here is CASSWAGGHEQYF. In nucleotides, the CDR3 is TGTGCCAGCAGCTGGGCAGGGGGGCACGAGCAGTACTTC.